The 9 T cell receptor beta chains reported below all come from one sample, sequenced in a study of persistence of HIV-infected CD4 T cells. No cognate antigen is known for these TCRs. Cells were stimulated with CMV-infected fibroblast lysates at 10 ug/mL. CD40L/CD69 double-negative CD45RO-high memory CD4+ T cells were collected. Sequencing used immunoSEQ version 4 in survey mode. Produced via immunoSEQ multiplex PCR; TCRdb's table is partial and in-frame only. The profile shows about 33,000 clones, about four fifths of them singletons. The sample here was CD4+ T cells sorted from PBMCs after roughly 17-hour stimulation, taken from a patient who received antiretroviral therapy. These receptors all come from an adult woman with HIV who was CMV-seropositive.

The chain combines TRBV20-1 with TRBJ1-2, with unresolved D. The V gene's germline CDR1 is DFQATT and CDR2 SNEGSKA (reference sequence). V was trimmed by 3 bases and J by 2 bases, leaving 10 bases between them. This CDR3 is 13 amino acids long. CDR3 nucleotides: TGCAGTGCTAGTTATCCGGGGAACTATGGCTACACCTTC. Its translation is CSASYPGNYGYTF.

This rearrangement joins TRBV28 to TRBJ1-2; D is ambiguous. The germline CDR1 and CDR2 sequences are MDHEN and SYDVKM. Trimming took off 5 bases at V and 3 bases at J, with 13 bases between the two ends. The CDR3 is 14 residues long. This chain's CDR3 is CASSTRTAYYGYTF. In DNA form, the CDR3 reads TGTGCCAGCAGTACCCGGACGGCCTACTATGGCTACACCTTC.

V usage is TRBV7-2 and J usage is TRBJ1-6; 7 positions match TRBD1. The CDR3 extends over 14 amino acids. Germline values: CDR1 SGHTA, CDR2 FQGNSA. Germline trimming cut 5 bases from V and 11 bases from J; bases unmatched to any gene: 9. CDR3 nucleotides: TGTGCCAGCAGCCTACTAACAGGGGAGACACCCCTCCACTTT. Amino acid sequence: CASSLLTGETPLHF.

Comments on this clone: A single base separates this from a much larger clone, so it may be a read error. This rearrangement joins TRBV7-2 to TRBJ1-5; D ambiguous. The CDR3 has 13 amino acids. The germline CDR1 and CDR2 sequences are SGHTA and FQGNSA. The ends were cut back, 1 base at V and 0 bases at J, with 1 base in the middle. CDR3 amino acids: CASSLDSNQPQHF. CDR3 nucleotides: TGTGCCAGCAGCTTAGATAGCAATCAGCCCCAGCATTTT.

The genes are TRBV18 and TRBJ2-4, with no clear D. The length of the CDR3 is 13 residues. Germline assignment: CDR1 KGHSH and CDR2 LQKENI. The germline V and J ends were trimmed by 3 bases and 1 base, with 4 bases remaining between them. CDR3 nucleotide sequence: TGTGCCAGCTCACCCTCGGCCAAAAACATTCAGTACTTC. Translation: CASSPSAKNIQYF.

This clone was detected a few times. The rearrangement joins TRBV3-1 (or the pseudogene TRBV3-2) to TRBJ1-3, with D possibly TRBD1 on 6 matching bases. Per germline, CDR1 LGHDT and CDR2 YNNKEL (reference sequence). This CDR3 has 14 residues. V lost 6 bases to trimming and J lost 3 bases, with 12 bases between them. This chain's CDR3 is CASRQGRIGNTIYF. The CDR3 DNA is TGTGCCAGCAGACAGGGACGGATTGGAAACACCATATATTTT.

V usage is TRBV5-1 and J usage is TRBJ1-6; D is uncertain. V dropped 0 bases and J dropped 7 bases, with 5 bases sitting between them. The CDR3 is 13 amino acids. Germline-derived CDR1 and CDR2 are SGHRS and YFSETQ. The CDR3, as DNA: TGCGCCAGCAGCTTGGATTGGAATTCACCCCTCCACTTT. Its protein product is CASSLDWNSPLHF.

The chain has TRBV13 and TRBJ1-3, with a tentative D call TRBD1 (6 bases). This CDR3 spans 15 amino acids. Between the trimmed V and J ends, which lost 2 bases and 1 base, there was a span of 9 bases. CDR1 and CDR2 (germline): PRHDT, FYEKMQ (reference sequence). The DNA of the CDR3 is TGTGCCAGCAGCTTACGGGACACTTCTGGAAACACCATATATTTT. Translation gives CASSLRDTSGNTIYF.

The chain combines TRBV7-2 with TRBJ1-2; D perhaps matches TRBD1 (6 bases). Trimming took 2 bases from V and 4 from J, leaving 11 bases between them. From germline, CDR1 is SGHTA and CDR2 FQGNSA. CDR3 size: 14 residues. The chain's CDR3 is CASSLQTGSYGYTF. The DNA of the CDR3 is TGTGCCAGCAGCTTACAGACAGGATCCTATGGCTACACCTTC. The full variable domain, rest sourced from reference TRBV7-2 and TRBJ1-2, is GAGVSQSPSNKVTEKGKDVELRCDPISGHTALYWYRQSLGQGLEFLIYFQGNSAPDKSGLPSDRFSAERTGGSVSTLTIQRTQQEDSAVYLCASSLQTGSYGYTFGSGTRLTVV.